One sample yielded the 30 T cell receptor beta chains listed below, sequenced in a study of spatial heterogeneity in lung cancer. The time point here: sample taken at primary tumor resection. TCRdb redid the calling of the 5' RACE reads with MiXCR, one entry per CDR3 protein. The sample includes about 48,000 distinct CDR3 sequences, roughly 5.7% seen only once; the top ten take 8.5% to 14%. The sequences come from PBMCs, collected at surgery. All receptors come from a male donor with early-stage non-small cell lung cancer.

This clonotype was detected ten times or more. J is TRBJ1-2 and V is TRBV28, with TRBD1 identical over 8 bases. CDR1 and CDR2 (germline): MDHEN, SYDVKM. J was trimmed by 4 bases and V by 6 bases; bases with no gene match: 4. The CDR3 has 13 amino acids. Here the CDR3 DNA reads TGTGCCAGCAGAGAGGACAGGGCCTATGGCTACACCTTC. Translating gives CASREDRAYGYTF.

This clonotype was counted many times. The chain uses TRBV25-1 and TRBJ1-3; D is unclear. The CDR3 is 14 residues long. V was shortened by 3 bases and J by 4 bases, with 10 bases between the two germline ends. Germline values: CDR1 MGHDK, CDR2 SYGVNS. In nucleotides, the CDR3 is TGTGCCAGCAGTGATTCAGGAGCGGGAAACACCATATATTTT. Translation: CASSDSGAGNTIYF.

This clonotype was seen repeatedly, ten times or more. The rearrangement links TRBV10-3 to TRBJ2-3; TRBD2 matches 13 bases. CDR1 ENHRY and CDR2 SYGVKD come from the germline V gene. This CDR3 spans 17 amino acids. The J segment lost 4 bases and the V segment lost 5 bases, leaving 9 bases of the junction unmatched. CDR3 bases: TGTGCCATCAGTAGAATGACTAGCGGGAGGACCCCAGATACGCAGTATTTT. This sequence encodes CAISRMTSGRTPDTQYF.

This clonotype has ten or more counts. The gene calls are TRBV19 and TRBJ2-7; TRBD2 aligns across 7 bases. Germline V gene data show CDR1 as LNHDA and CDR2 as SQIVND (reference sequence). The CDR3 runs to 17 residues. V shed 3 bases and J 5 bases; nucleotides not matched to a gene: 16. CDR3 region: CASSISLAVPDRDEQYF. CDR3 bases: TGTGCCAGTAGTATTAGCCTAGCGGTCCCGGATCGCGACGAGCAGTACTTC.

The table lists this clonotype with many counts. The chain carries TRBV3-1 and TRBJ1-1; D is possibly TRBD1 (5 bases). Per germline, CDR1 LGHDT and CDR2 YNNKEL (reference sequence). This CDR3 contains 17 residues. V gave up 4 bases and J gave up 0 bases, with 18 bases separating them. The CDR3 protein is CASSPAPWGSLNTEAFF. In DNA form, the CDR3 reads TGTGCCAGCAGCCCAGCCCCGTGGGGGAGCTTGAACACTGAAGCTTTCTTT. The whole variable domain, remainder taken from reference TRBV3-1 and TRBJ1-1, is DTAVSQTPKYLVTQMGNDKSIKCEQNLGHDTMYWYKQDSKKFLKIMFSYNNKELIINETVPNRFSPKSPDKAHLNLHINSLELGDSAVYFCASSPAPWGSLNTEAFFGQGTRLTVV.

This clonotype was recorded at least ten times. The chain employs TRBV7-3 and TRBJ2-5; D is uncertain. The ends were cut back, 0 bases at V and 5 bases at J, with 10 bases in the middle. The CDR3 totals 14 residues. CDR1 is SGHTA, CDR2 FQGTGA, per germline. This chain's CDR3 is CASSLTGGLETQYF. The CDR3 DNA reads TGTGCCAGCAGCTTAACCGGCGGTTTGGAGACCCAGTACTTC.

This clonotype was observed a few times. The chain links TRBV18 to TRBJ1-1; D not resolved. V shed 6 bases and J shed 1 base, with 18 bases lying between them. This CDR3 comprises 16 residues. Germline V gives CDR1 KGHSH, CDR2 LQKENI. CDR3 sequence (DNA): TGTGCCAGCTCGCTTGAAAGGACGGGCCCGAACACTGAAGCTTTCTTT. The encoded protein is CASSLERTGPNTEAFF.

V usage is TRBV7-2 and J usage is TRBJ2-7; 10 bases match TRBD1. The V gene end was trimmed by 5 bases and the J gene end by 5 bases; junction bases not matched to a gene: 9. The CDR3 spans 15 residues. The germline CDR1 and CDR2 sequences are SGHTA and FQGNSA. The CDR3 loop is CASSLGQGEIDEQYF. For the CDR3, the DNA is TGTGCCAGCAGCCTCGGACAGGGGGAAATCGACGAGCAGTACTTC.

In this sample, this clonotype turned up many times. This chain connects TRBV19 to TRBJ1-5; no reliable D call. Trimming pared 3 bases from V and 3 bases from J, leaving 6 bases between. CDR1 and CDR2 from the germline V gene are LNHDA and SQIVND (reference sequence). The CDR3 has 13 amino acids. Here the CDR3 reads CASSITDNQPQHF. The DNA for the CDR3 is TGTGCCAGTAGTATTACCGACAATCAGCCCCAGCATTTT. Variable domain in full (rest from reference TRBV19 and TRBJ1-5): DGGITQSPKYLFRKEGQNVTLSCEQNLNHDAMYWYRQDPGQGLRLIYYSQIVNDFQKGDIAEGYSVSREKKESFPLTVTSAQKNPTAFYLCASSITDNQPQHFGDGTRLSIL.

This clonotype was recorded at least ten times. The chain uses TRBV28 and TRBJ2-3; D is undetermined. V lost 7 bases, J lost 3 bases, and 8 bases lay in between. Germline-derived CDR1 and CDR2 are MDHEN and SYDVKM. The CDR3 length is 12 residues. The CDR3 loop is CASTQATDTQYF. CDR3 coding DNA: TGTGCCAGCACCCAGGCGACAGATACGCAGTATTTT.

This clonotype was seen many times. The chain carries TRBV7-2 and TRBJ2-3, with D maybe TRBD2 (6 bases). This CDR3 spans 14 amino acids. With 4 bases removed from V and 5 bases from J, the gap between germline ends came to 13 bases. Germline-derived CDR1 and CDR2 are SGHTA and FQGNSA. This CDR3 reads CASSWGLERDTQYF. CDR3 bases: TGTGCCAGCAGCTGGGGACTGGAGAGAGATACGCAGTATTTT.

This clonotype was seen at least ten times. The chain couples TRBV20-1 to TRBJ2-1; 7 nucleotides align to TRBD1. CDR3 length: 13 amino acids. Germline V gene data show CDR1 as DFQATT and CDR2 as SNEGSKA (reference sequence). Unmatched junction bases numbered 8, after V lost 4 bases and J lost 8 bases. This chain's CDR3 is CSATRQTGHEQFF. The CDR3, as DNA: TGCAGTGCTACAAGGCAGACAGGGCATGAGCAGTTCTTC.

CDR3 in amino acids: CASSVDASSSYNEQFF. DNA of the CDR3: TGTGCCAGCAGCGTAGACGCGAGTAGCTCCTACAATGAGCAGTTCTTC. The gene calls are TRBV9 and TRBJ2-1; D gene ambiguous. There are 16 residues in the CDR3. The germline V and J ends were trimmed by 0 bases and 0 bases, with 10 bases remaining between them. The germline V gene has CDR1 SGDLS and CDR2 YYNGEE.

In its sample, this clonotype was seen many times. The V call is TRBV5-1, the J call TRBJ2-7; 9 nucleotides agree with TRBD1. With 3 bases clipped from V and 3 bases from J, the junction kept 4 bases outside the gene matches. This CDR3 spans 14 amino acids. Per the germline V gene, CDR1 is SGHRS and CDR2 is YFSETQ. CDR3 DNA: TGCGCCAGCAGCTCCGAGACAGGGGGCTACGAGCAGTACTTC. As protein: CASSSETGGYEQYF.

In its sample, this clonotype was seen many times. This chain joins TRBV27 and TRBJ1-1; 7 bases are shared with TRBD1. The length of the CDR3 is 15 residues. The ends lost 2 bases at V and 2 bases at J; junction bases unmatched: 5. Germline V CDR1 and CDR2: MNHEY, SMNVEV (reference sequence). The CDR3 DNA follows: TGTGCCAGCAGTTTAAGTCACAGGGGCAACACTGAAGCTTTCTTT. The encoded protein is CASSLSHRGNTEAFF.

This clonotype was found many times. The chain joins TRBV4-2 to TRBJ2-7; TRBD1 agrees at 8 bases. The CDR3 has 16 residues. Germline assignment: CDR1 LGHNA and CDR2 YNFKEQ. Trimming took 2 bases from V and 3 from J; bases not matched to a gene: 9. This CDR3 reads CASSQYTGGGFYEQYF. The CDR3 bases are TGTGCCAGCAGCCAATATACAGGGGGAGGTTTCTACGAGCAGTACTTC.

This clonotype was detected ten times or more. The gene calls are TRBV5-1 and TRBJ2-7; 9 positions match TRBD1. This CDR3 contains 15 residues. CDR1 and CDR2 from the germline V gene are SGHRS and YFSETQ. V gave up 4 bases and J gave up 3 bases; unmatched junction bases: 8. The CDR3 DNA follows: TGCGCCAGCAGCCCCGGGACAGGGTGGCGCTACGAGCAGTACTTC. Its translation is CASSPGTGWRYEQYF.

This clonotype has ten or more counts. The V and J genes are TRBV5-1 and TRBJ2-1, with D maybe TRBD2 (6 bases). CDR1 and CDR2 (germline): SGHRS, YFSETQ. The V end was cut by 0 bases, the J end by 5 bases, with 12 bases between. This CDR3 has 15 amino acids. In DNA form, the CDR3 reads TGCGCCAGCAGCTTGGGGCCTAGCGAAAACAATGAGCAGTTCTTC. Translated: CASSLGPSENNEQFF.

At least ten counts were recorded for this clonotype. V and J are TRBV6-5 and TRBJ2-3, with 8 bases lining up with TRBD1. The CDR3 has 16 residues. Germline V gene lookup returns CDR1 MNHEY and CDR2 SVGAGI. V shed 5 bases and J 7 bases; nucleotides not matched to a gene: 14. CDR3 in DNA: TGTGCCAGCAGTGGCGACTGGGACAGGTTTTTGAATACGCAGTATTTT. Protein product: CASSGDWDRFLNTQYF.

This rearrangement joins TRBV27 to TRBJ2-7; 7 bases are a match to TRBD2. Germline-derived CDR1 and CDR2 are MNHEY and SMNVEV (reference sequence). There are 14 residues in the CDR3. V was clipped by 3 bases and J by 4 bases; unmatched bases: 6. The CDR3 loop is CASSLLGRAYEQYF. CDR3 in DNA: TGTGCCAGCAGTTTGCTGGGGAGGGCTTACGAGCAGTACTTC.

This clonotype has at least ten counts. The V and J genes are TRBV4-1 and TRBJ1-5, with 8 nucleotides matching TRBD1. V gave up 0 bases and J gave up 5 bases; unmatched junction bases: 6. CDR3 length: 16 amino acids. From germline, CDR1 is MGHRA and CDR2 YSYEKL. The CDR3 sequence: CASSQDLGTGYQPQHF. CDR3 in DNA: TGCGCCAGCAGCCAAGATCTGGGGACAGGCTATCAGCCCCAGCATTTT.

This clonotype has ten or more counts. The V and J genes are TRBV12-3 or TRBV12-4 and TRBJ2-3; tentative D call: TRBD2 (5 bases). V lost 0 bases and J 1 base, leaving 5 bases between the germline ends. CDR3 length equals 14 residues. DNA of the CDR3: TGTGCCAGCAGTTTAGCGGGAGGCACAGATACGCAGTATTTT. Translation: CASSLAGGTDTQYF.

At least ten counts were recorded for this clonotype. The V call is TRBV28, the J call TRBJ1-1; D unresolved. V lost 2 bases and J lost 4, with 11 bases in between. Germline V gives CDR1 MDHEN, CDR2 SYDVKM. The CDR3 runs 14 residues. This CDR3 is CASSLRQPVTEAFF. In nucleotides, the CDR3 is TGTGCCAGCAGTTTAAGGCAACCAGTCACTGAAGCTTTCTTT.

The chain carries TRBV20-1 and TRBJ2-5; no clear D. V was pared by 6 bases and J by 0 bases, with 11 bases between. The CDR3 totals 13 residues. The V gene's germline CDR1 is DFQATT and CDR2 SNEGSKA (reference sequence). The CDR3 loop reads CSAPPVNQETQYF. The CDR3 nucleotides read TGCAGTGCCCCTCCCGTCAACCAAGAGACCCAGTACTTC.

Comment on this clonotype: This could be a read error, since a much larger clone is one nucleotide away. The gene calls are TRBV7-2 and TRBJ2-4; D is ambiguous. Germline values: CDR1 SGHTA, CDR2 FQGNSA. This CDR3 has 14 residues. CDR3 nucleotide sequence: TGTGCCAGCAGCTTAAAGACGCGGTCGAACATTCAGCACTTC. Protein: CASSLKTRSNIQHF.

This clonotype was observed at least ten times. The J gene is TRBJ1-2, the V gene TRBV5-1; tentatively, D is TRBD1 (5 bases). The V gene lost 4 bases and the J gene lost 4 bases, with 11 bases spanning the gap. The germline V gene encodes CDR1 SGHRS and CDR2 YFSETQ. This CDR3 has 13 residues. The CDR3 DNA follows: TGCGCCAGCAGCGCGGGACGGCTCTATGGCTACACCTTC. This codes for CASSAGRLYGYTF.

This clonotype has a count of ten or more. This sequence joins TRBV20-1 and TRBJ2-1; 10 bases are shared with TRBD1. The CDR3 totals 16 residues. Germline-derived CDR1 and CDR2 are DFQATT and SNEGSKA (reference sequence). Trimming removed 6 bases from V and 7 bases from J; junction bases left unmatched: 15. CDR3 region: CSAAYRDRGLLNEQFF. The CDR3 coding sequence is TGCAGTGCCGCCTACCGGGACAGGGGCCTTCTTAATGAGCAGTTCTTC.

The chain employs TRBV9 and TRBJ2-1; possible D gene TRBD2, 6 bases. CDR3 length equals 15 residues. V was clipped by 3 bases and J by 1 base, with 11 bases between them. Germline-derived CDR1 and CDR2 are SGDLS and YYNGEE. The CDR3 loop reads CASSGGLPSYNEQFF. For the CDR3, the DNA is TGTGCCAGCAGCGGGGGACTTCCGTCCTACAATGAGCAGTTCTTC.

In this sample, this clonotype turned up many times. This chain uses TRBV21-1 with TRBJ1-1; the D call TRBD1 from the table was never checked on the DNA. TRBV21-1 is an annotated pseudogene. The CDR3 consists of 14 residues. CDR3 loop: CASSKVTGDTEAFF. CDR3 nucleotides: TGTGCCAGCAGCAAAGTGACAGGCGACACTGAAGCTTTCTTT.

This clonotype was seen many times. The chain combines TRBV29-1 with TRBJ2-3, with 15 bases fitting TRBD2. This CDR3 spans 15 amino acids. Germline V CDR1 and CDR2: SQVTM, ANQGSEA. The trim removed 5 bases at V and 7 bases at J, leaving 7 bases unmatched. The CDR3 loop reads CSVPRTSGRAYTQYF. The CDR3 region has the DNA TGCAGCGTTCCTAGGACTAGCGGGAGGGCATATACGCAGTATTTT.